One and the same sample provided the 8 T cell receptor beta chains below, sequenced in a study of neurological immune-mediated disorders. TCRdb called the 5' RACE reads again in MiXCR, with one record for every CDR3 protein. Of around 15,000 distinct CDR3 sequences in the sample, around 15% were seen once. The sample taken for sequencing was PBMCs. These receptors were obtained from a man in his fifties or sixties with HTLV-1-associated myelopathy (HAM/TSP).

This clonotype was detected ten times or more. V gene TRBV29-1 combines with J gene TRBJ2-7; 10 nucleotides match TRBD2. The V gene end was trimmed by 6 bases and the J gene end by 0 bases; junction bases not matched to a gene: 8. The CDR3 is 15 residues long. Germline assignment: CDR1 SQVTM and CDR2 ANQGSEA. In nucleotides, the CDR3 is TGCAGCGTGGATCTAGCGGGGGACCCCTCCTACGAGCAGTACTTC. Translated, it gives CSVDLAGDPSYEQYF.

This clonotype occurred many times. V usage is TRBV5-1 and J usage is TRBJ1-1; TRBD1 might be the D (6 bases). Per germline, CDR1 SGHRS and CDR2 YFSETQ. The length of the CDR3 is 13 residues. V gave up 0 bases and J gave up 6 bases, with 9 bases separating them. This CDR3 reads CASSLAQGPEAFF. The DNA of the CDR3 is TGCGCCAGCAGCTTGGCACAGGGCCCTGAAGCTTTCTTT.

CDR3 in DNA: TGCGCCAGCAGCCAAGATGGGGTAGCCAAAAACATTCAGTACTTC. This translates into CASSQDGVAKNIQYF. The genes are TRBV4-3 and TRBJ2-4; D uncertain. Germline V lookup: CDR1 LGHNA, CDR2 YSLEER. V was clipped by 0 bases and J by 0 bases, with 6 bases between them. The CDR3 covers 15 residues.

Ten or more counts support this clonotype. The gene calls are TRBV11-3 and TRBJ2-3; D may correspond to TRBD1 or TRBD2 (5 bases each). The CDR3 extends over 14 amino acids. Germline values: CDR1 SGHNT, CDR2 YENEEA. Deletions cut 1 base from V and 5 bases from J, with 10 bases between. CDR3 protein: CASSLGGTGDTQYF. CDR3 DNA sequence: TGTGCCAGCAGCTTAGGGGGGACGGGAGATACGCAGTATTTT. Supplemented by reference TRBV11-3 and TRBJ2-3, the full variable domain reads EAGVVQSPRYKIIEKKQPVAFWCNPISGHNTLYWYLQNLGQGPELLIRYENEEAVDDSQLPKDRFSAERLKGVDSTLKIQPAELGDSAVYLCASSLGGTGDTQYFGPGTRLTVL.

This clonotype came up many times. The chain has TRBV2 and TRBJ1-2; possibly TRBD1 for D (5 bases). The germline V and J ends were trimmed by 5 bases and 11 bases, with 18 bases remaining between them. The germline gives CDR1 SNHLY, CDR2 FYNNEI. The length of the CDR3 is 13 residues. The DNA of the CDR3 is TGTGCCAGCAGTCAAGTCACAGGCATGGGTTACACCTTC. Amino acids: CASSQVTGMGYTF.

This clonotype was found many times. The J gene is TRBJ1-1, the V gene TRBV27; 8 positions match TRBD1. Germline V gene data show CDR1 as MNHEY and CDR2 as SMNVEV (reference sequence). The CDR3 sequence is 16 residues long. J lost 0 bases, V lost 5 bases, and 8 bases had no gene match. The CDR3 reads CASSPVTGAMNTEAFF. The CDR3 DNA reads as TGTGCCAGCAGTCCGGTGACAGGGGCTATGAACACTGAAGCTTTCTTT.

The table lists this clonotype with many counts. The chain links TRBV11-3 to TRBJ2-1, with D possibly TRBD2 on 7 matching bases. The germline gives CDR1 SGHNT, CDR2 YENEEA. The CDR3 length is 15 residues. V was shortened by 0 bases and J by 8 bases, with 14 bases between the two germline ends. CDR3 amino acids: CASSLERGGGHEQFF. The CDR3 nucleotides are TGTGCCAGCAGCTTAGAGAGGGGGGGGGGCCATGAGCAGTTCTTC. The whole variable domain, filled in from reference TRBV11-3 and TRBJ2-1, reads EAGVVQSPRYKIIEKKQPVAFWCNPISGHNTLYWYLQNLGQGPELLIRYENEEAVDDSQLPKDRFSAERLKGVDSTLKIQPAELGDSAVYLCASSLERGGGHEQFFGPGTRLTVL.

This clonotype was counted at least ten times. This chain uses TRBV7-6 with TRBJ1-1, with 8 bases identical to TRBD1. The CDR3 is made up of 14 amino acids. V lost 1 base and J lost 6; bases outside the gene matches: 4. Germline V CDR1 and CDR2: SGHVS, FNYEAQ. DNA for the CDR3: TGTGCCAGCAGCTTAGTACAGGGGGTGGCTGAAGCTTTCTTT. Translated, it gives CASSLVQGVAEAFF.